Listed below are T cell receptor beta chains from one sample, sequenced in a study of CD8+CD57+ T cells in acquired aplastic anemia. MiXCR, applied by TCRdb to the reads, yields one record per CDR3 protein. Of around 120,000 distinct CDR3 sequences in the sample, about two fifths were seen once. Sample: sorted CD4+, CD8+, or CD8+CD57+ T cells (not recorded which) from PBMCs. These receptors were taken from a human donor with aplastic anemia. Both conserved end residues are part of each CDR3. D genes are given only for firm matches. Clone size is not always given. Where it is, it says once, few, many or a class for expanded clones.

few | TRBD1 | TRBJ1-2 | TRBV6-5 | TGTGCCAGCAGTTACGTTGGACAGGGGGACTATGGCTACGCCTTC | CASSYVGQGDYGYAF
once | - | TRBJ2-2 | TRBV7-8 | TGTGCCAGCAGCTTGCGGGGGAACACCGGGGAGCTGTTTTTT | CASSLRGNTGELFF
- | - | TRBJ2-3 | TRBV10-3 | TGTGCCATCAGTGAGTCGGGGGCGCAGGGGCCCACAGATACGCAGTATTTT | CAISESGAQGPTDTQYF
once | - | TRBJ2-7 | TRBV7-9 | TGTGCCAGCAGCCTTGACAACGAGCAGTACTTC | CASSLDNEQYF
- | - | TRBJ2-7 | TRBV5-4 | TGTGCCAGCAGCTATCATTCTGGGGTTACCAGCTCCTACGAGCAGTACTTC | CASSYHSGVTSSYEQYF
- | TRBD1 | TRBJ2-7 | TRBV19 | TGTGCCAGTAGCTCCGGACAGGGCTCCTACGTGCAGTACTTC | CASSSGQGSYVQYF
many | TRBD1 | TRBJ2-6 | TRBV10-3 | TGTGCCATCAGTGATCCAGGGGGTGCTGGGGCCAACGTCCTGACTTTC | CAISDPGGAGANVLTF
- | TRBD2 | TRBJ2-2 | TRBV4-2 | TGTGCCAGCAGCCAAGATTCGCTAGCGGCCGACGGGGAGCTGTTTTTT | CASSQDSLAADGELFF
many | - | TRBJ1-5 | TRBV5-5 | TGTGCCAGCAGCCCTCAATCGGGCAATCAGCCCCAGCATTTT | CASSPQSGNQPQHF
- | TRBD1 | TRBJ2-2 | TRBV7-7 | TGTGCCAGCAGCGTGGGACAGGGGAGCACCGGGGAGCTGTTTTTT | CASSVGQGSTGELFF
- | - | TRBJ2-2 | TRBV19 | TGTGCCAGTAGTATAATGTCTGGGGAGCTGTTTTTT | CASSIMSGELFF
many | TRBD1 | TRBJ2-2 | TRBV5-8 | TGTGCCAGCAGCCTTACTCTTGGACAGGGTACCGGGGAGCTGTTTTTT | CASSLTLGQGTGELFF
many | - | TRBJ1-1 | TRBV2 | TGTGCCAGCAAAGGACAGGAAGCTTTCTTT | CASKGQEAFF
- | - | TRBJ1-1 | TRBV12-3/TRBV12-4 | TGTGCCAGCAGTCCTCGGCAGGGTTTCACTGAAGCTTTCTTT | CASSPRQGFTEAFF
- | - | TRBJ2-5 | TRBV5-1 | TGCGCCAGCAGCTTGGAAGGCAGGACTAAAGAGACCCAGTACTTC | CASSLEGRTKETQYF
- | - | TRBJ2-7 | TRBV29-1 | TGCAGCGTTGAGGGCCGTTCCTACGAGCAGTACTTC | CSVEGRSYEQYF
many | TRBD2 | TRBJ2-1 | TRBV20-1 | TGCAGTGCTTTCCGGACTAGCGATGAGCAGTTCTTC | CSAFRTSDEQFF
medium-sized | - | TRBJ1-6 | TRBV7-6 | TGTGCCAGCAGCTTACTTGGTAATTCACCCCTCCACTTT | CASSLLGNSPLHF
many | TRBD1 | TRBJ1-2 | TRBV10-3 | TGTGCCATCAGTCCGGACAGGACTGGCTACACCTTC | CAISPDRTGYTF
- | - | TRBJ2-5 | TRBV19 | TGTGCCAGTAGTCCCGACGTGAGCAGGTACCCTGAAGAGACCCAGTACTTC | CASSPDVSRYPEETQYF
many | - | TRBJ1-6 | TRBV6-1 | TGTGCCAGCAGTGAAACAGGCGGACGGTCACCCCTCCACTTT | CASSETGGRSPLHF
many | - | TRBJ2-5 | TRBV5-1 | TGCGCCAGCAGCTTGGAGTCCGGAGCCCAGTACTTC | CASSLESGAQYF
many | - | TRBJ2-1 | TRBV29-1 | TGCAGCGTTCCTAGGGCAAGCTCCTACAATGAGCAGTTCTTC | CSVPRASSYNEQFF
few | - | TRBJ1-3 | TRBV28 | TGTGCCAGCAGTTGGGACGGGAGCTCTGGAAACACCATATATTTT | CASSWDGSSGNTIYF
many | TRBD2 | TRBJ2-2 | TRBV20-1 | TGCAGTGCTAGTCCTAGCGGGGGGATGAACACCGGGGAGCTGTTTTTT | CSASPSGGMNTGELFF
- | - | TRBJ2-3 | TRBV19 | TGTGCCAGTAGTATGCGGGACGGCACAGATACGCAGTATTTT | CASSMRDGTDTQYF
few | - | TRBJ2-7 | TRBV5-1 | TGCGCCAGCAGCTTTGGGGGTGATGCGTACGAGCAGTACTTC | CASSFGGDAYEQYF
many | - | TRBJ2-2 | TRBV20-1 | TGCAGTGCCCAACCCCTGGGGGGGGCGATTAGCACCGGGGAGCTGTTTTTT | CSAQPLGGAISTGELFF
many | - | TRBJ2-3 | TRBV20-1 | TGCAGTGCTAGATCGGACGGAAGGGCACGCACAGATACGCAGTATTTT | CSARSDGRARTDTQYF
- | TRBD1 | TRBJ1-1 | TRBV20-1 | TGCAGTGCAGTCCGCAGGGGGCTGGGCACTGAAGCTTTCTTT | CSAVRRGLGTEAFF
many | - | TRBJ2-5 | TRBV5-1 | TGCGCCAGCAGCTTGGAGCCGGTCCAAGAGACCCAGTACTTC | CASSLEPVQETQYF
many | - | TRBJ1-5 | TRBV19 | TGTGCCAGTAGTAAGTTACAGGAACATCAGCCCCAGCATTTT | CASSKLQEHQPQHF
- | - | TRBJ1-2 | TRBV20-1 | TGCAGTGCCCTCGGGCAGGCCATCCATAACTATGGCTACACCTTC | CSALGQAIHNYGYTF
few | TRBD1 | TRBJ1-1 | TRBV6-1 | TGTGCCAGCAGTACCTCCGGGACAGGGCCTTTCATGAACACTGAAGCTTTCTTT | CASSTSGTGPFMNTEAFF
few | - | TRBJ1-1 | TRBV2 | TGTGCCAGCAGTGAAGCCCAGGGTCCCACTGAAGCTTTCTTT | CASSEAQGPTEAFF
many | - | TRBJ1-6 | TRBV19 | TGTGCCAGTAGTATGGGCGGGAGCTCCTATAATTCACCCCTCCACTTT | CASSMGGSSYNSPLHF
- | TRBD2 | TRBJ2-1 | TRBV6-2/TRBV6-3 | TGTGCCAGCAGTTACTGGCCCGGAGGAGCGGGGGCTAGCCAGCAGTTCTTC | CASSYWPGGAGASQQFF
many | TRBD1 | TRBJ2-7 | TRBV7-9 | TGTGCCAGCAGCCCGTACACCGGGACAGGCGCCTACGAGCAGTACTTC | CASSPYTGTGAYEQYF